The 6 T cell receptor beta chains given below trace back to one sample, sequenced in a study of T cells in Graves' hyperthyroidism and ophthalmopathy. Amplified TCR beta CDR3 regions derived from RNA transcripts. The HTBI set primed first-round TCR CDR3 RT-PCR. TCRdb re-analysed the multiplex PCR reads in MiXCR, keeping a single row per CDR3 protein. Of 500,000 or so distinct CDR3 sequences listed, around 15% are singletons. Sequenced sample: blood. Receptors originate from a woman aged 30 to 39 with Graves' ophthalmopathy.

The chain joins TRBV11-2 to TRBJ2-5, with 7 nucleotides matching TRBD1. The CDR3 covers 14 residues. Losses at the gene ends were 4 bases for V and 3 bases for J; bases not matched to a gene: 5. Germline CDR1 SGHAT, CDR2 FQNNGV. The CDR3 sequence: CASSSDGQEETQYF. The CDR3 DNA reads TGTGCCAGCAGCTCCGATGGACAGGAAGAGACCCAGTACTTC.

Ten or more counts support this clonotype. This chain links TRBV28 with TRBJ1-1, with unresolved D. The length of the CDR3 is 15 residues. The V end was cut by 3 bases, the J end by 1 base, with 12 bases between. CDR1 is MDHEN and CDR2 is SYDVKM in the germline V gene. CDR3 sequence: CASSFSWEWNTEAFF. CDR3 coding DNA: TGTGCCAGCAGTTTCTCTTGGGAGTGGAACACTGAAGCTTTCTTT.

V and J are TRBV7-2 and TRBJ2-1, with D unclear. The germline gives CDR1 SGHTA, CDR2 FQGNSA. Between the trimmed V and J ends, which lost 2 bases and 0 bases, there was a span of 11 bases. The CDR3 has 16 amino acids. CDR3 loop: CASSLSRAGSYNEQFF. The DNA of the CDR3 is TGTGCCAGCAGCTTATCGCGAGCCGGCTCCTACAATGAGCAGTTCTTC.

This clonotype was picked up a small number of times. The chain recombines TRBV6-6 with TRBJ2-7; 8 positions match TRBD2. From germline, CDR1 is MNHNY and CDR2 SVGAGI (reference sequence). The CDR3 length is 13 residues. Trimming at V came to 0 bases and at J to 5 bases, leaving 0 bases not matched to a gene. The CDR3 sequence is CASSYSAGDEQYF. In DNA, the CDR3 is TGTGCCAGCAGTTACTCAGCGGGAGACGAGCAGTACTTC.

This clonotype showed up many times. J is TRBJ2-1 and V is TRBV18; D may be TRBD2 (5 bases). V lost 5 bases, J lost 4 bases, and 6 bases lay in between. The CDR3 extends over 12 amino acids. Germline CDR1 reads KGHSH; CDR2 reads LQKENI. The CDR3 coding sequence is TGTGCCAGCTCAGAGGGTTACAATGAGCAGTTCTTC. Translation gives CASSEGYNEQFF.

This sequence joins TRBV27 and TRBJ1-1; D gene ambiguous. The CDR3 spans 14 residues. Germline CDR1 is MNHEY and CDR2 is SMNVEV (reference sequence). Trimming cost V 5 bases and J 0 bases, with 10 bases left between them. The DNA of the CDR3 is TGTGCCAGCAGTGGTGGGAGAGTGAACACTGAAGCTTTCTTT. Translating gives CASSGGRVNTEAFF.